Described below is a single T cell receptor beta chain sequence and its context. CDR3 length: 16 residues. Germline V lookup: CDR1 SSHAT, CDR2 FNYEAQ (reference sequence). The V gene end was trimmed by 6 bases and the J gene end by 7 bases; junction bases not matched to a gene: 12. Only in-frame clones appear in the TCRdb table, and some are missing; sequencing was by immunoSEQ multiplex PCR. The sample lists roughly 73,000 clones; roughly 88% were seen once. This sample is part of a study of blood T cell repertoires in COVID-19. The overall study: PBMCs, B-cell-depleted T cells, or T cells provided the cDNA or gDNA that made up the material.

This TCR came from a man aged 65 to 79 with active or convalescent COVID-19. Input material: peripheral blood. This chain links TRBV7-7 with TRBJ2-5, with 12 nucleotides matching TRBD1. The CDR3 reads CASSLSPGQGAGTQYF. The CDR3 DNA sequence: TGTGCCAGCAGTCTTTCCCCGGGACAGGGGGCAGGGACCCAGTACTTC. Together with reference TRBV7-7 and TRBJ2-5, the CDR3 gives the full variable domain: GAGVSQSPRYKVTKRGQDVTLRCDPISSHATLYWYQQALGQGPEFLTYFNYEAQPDKSGLPSDRFSAERPEGSISTLTIQRTEQRDSAMYRCASSLSPGQGAGTQYFGPGTRLLVL.